This TCR beta chain originates from a study of cytomegalovirus exposure and HLA in healthy donors. Study as a whole: Roughly 180 million T cells yielded 117 million unique TCR beta sequences in earlier analysis. Study-level results: A later analysis appeared to link common viral pathogens to several of the most significant clusters.

This clone appeared once. The antigen remains undetermined. At one of its ends the junction is not consistent with the germline gene, which may arise from a read error. The donors (healthy individuals) were bone marrow donors. This CDR3 is built from 13 residues. The germline gives CDR1 LGHNT, CDR2 FRNRAP. The study ran its PCR with 60 Vbeta and 13 Jbeta primers. The protocol was immunoSEQ multiplex PCR, while the TCRdb copy is restricted to in-frame clones and leaves out a portion. The top ten clones hold more than 9% of a sample with about 150,000 clones, under 70% of them seen once. The V gene is TRBV12-5, the J gene TRBJ2-7; TRBD2 matches 9 bases. This sequence originates from a man younger than 40 in good health and CMV-seropositive. Sequences were obtained from PBMCs. The CDR3 sequence: CASGLATSGWPNF. Here the CDR3 DNA reads TGTGCTAGTGGTTTGGCAACTAGCGGGTGGCCCAACTTC.